Shown below are 15 T cell receptor beta chains from a single sample sequenced in a study of cytomegalovirus exposure and HLA in healthy donors. The PCR made use of 60 Vbeta and 13 Jbeta primers. Assay used: immunoSEQ multiplex PCR; TCRdb lists only in-frame clones, some missing. The table for this sample gives over 55,000 clones. The source material was PBMCs. Receptor source: a male donor in good health and CMV-seronegative.

The chain joins TRBV5-6 to TRBJ1-2, with TRBD1 identical over 9 bases. The CDR3 extends over 15 amino acids. With V trimmed by 3 bases and J by 8 bases, 11 bases remained unmatched. Germline V lookup: CDR1 SGHDT, CDR2 YYEEEE. The CDR3 bases are TGTGCCAGCAGCTCGCCGGGACAGGGCTCGGAAGGCTACACCTTC. Amino acid sequence: CASSSPGQGSEGYTF.

The chain has TRBV9 and TRBJ2-3; 7 bases match TRBD2. The germline CDR1 and CDR2 sequences are SGDLS and YYNGEE. V lost 0 bases, J lost 0 bases, and 4 bases stayed unmatched. This CDR3 spans 16 amino acids. CDR3 region: CASSVGGGWSTDTQYF. DNA for the CDR3: TGTGCCAGCAGCGTAGGGGGAGGGTGGAGCACAGATACGCAGTATTTT.

This chain joins TRBV29-1 and TRBJ2-5; 10 positions agree with TRBD1. The J call may be faulty, since TRBJ2-7 better matches the DNA end. This CDR3 comprises 14 residues. Germline loops: CDR1 SQVTM, CDR2 ANQGSEA. The CDR3: CSVETGGPAYEQYF. In nucleotides, the CDR3 is TGCAGCGTTGAGACAGGGGGCCCCGCCTACGAGCAGTACTTC.

The rearrangement uses TRBV28 and TRBJ1-2; D call uncertain. The germline V and J ends were trimmed by 6 bases and 3 bases, with 20 bases remaining between them. This CDR3 is 16 amino acids long. CDR1 is MDHEN and CDR2 is SYDVKM in the germline V gene. CDR3 region: CASRQSDGATYYGYTF. Written as DNA, the CDR3 is TGTGCCAGCAGGCAGAGCGACGGCGCCACCTACTATGGCTACACCTTC.

The chain uses TRBV4-2 and TRBJ2-1, with a weak D call TRBD1 (5 bases). Trimming left V 0 bases short and J 2 bases short, with 8 bases between. This CDR3 is built from 15 residues. Germline CDR1 is LGHNA and CDR2 is YNFKEQ. In DNA form, the CDR3 reads TGTGCCAGCAGCCAAGAAAGGGGTCCCTACAATGAGCAGTTCTTC. Its protein is CASSQERGPYNEQFF.

The J gene is TRBJ2-7, the V gene TRBV7-2; 8 bases line up with TRBD1. The CDR3 totals 15 residues. V gave up 0 bases and J gave up 3 bases; unmatched junction bases: 4. Per germline, CDR1 SGHTA and CDR2 FQGNSA. CDR3 protein: CASSLAGGQGYEQYF. The CDR3 region has the DNA TGTGCCAGCAGCTTAGCGGGAGGACAGGGCTACGAGCAGTACTTC.

The J gene is TRBJ2-5, the V gene TRBV10-3; D possibly corresponds to TRBD1 (6 bases). The DNA matches TRBJ2-7 better at its end, which makes the J call doubtful. CDR3 length: 15 residues. Germline values: CDR1 ENHRY, CDR2 SYGVKD. In DNA form, the CDR3 reads TGTGCCATCAGTGAGTCGACAGGCTACGCCTACGAGCAGTACTTC. It is translated as CAISESTGYAYEQYF.

The chain joins TRBV9 to TRBJ2-1; 9 bases are shared with TRBD2. This CDR3 contains 16 residues. The V gene end was trimmed by 3 bases and the J gene end by 5 bases; junction bases not matched to a gene: 9. Germline-derived CDR1 and CDR2 are SGDLS and YYNGEE. The CDR3 spells CASSASPGGRDNEQFF. DNA of the CDR3: TGTGCCAGCAGCGCCTCCCCCGGCGGGAGGGACAATGAGCAGTTCTTC.

The rearrangement joins TRBV19 to TRBJ2-1; 10 bases agree with TRBD2. CDR3 size: 16 residues. CDR1 LNHDA and CDR2 SQIVND come from the germline V gene (reference sequence). The trim removed 7 bases at V and 3 bases at J, leaving 9 bases unmatched. The CDR3 sequence: CASNPSGSGFYNEQFF. The CDR3 DNA follows: TGTGCCAGTAACCCTAGCGGGAGCGGATTCTACAATGAGCAGTTCTTC.

The chain carries TRBV7-2 and TRBJ1-5; possibly TRBD1 for D (5 bases). The CDR3 has 14 residues. Germline CDR1 is SGHTA and CDR2 is FQGNSA. Trimming pared 6 bases from V and 3 bases from J, leaving 12 bases between. CDR3 sequence: CASSRDSLNQPQHF. The CDR3 region has the DNA TGTGCCAGCAGTCGCGACAGCCTCAATCAGCCCCAGCATTTT.

On this clone itself: The sample carries other DNA sequences with the same CDR3. The rearrangement uses TRBV7-3 and TRBJ2-3; TRBD1 aligns across 9 bases. This CDR3 is built from 15 residues. The trim removed 5 bases at V and 3 bases at J, leaving 6 bases unmatched. CDR1 and CDR2 (germline): SGHTA, FQGTGA. This CDR3 is CASSPGQGNTDTQYF. DNA for the CDR3: TGTGCCAGCAGCCCCGGACAGGGGAATACAGATACGCAGTATTTT.

This chain connects TRBV5-1 to TRBJ2-7; D unresolved. CDR1 and CDR2 from the germline V gene are SGHRS and YFSETQ. The germline V and J ends were trimmed by 0 bases and 2 bases, with 12 bases remaining between them. The CDR3 totals 15 residues. The CDR3, as DNA: TGCGCCAGCAGCTTGGCCCAGGCCTTAACCTACGAGCAGTACTTC. As protein: CASSLAQALTYEQYF. Supplemented by reference TRBV5-1 and TRBJ2-7, the full variable domain reads KAGVTQTPRYLIKTRGQQVTLSCSPISGHRSVSWYQQTPGQGLQFLFEYFSETQRNKGNFPGRFSGRQFSNSRSEMNVSTLELGDSALYLCASSLAQALTYEQYFGPGTRLTVT.

A note on this clone: Within the sample, other DNA sequences also encode this same CDR3. V gene TRBV7-2 combines with J gene TRBJ1-5; D is perhaps TRBD1 (6 bases). This CDR3 has 15 amino acids. The V end lost 1 base, the J end lost 6 bases, and 13 bases lay between the germline ends. The germline V gene encodes CDR1 SGHTA and CDR2 FQGNSA. The CDR3 bases are TGTGCCAGCAGCTTAGTTGGGGGCGCGGGTCAGCCCCAGCATTTT. Translated: CASSLVGGAGQPQHF.

In nucleotides, the CDR3 is TGTGCCAGCAGTTCTGGAGGGGGCGGGGGGACCTACGAGCAGTACTTC. Encoded protein: CASSSGGGGGTYEQYF. V is TRBV5-6 and J is TRBJ2-7; D perhaps matches TRBD2 (8 bases). The germline V gene has CDR1 SGHDT and CDR2 YYEEEE. The length of the CDR3 is 16 residues. Trimming left V 5 bases short and J 2 bases short, with 20 bases between.

The chain is built from TRBV2 and TRBJ1-1; 7 positions agree with TRBD1. The trim removed 6 bases at V and 1 base at J, leaving 2 bases unmatched. The length of the CDR3 is 13 residues. Per the germline V gene, CDR1 is SNHLY and CDR2 is FYNNEI. The CDR3: CASSRDRNTEAFF. DNA for the CDR3: TGTGCCAGCAGCCGGGACAGGAACACTGAAGCTTTCTTT.